This T cell receptor (beta chain) is drawn from a study of technical replicates of blood from a few donors. Libraries were prepared by immunoSEQ multiplex PCR; TCRdb keeps only in-frame clonotypes and omits some of them. The sample holds approximately 12,000 clones, 79% seen once. The sequenced sample was PBMCs. This TCR was sampled from a human donor in good health.

CDR3 nucleotides: TGTGCCAGCAGCTTCCGACTAGCGGGAGGGTACAATGAGCAGTTCTTC. It specifies CASSFRLAGGYNEQFF. The chain links TRBV14 to TRBJ2-1, with 14 positions matching TRBD2. CDR3 length: 16 residues. V was pared by 5 bases and J by 4 bases, with 4 bases of the junction left unmatched. CDR1 is SGHDN, CDR2 FVKESK, per germline.